Below, 18 T cell receptor beta chains from the same sample are listed, as sequenced in a study of T cell repertoires in cytomegalovirus infection. TCRdb ran MiXCR on the reads and lists one entry per CDR3 protein. The table records about 490,000 distinct CDR3 sequences, approximately 10% of them present only once. The sequencing sample was made of PBMCs. Receptors were obtained from a human donor in good health (CMV status not recorded). Some clones in this sample may be carry-over from other donors' samples.

The gene calls are TRBV23-1 and TRBJ2-3; possibly TRBD1 for D (6 bases). TRBV23-1 is flagged as an ORF with uncertain function. The V gene lost 0 bases and the J gene lost 4 bases, with 20 bases spanning the gap. The CDR3 runs 18 residues. CDR3 residues: CASSQSQYFEQGADTQYF. The CDR3 nucleotides read TGCGCCAGCAGTCAATCTCAGTATTTTGAACAGGGTGCAGATACGCAGTATTTT.

The table lists this clonotype with many counts. This rearrangement joins TRBV7-2 to TRBJ2-1; TRBD2 aligns across 9 bases. CDR1 is SGHTA, CDR2 FQGNSA, per germline. V gave up 3 bases and J gave up 4 bases; unmatched junction bases: 4. This CDR3 has 15 residues. CDR3 amino acids: CASSLGGRGYNEQFF. In DNA form, the CDR3 reads TGTGCCAGCAGCTTGGGCGGGAGGGGATACAATGAGCAGTTCTTC.

The table lists this clonotype with many counts. This chain links TRBV10-3 with TRBJ2-1; 8 positions agree with TRBD1. Per the germline V gene, CDR1 is ENHRY and CDR2 is SYGVKD. The junction had 6 bases not matched to a gene; V was cut back by 4 bases and J by 7 bases. This CDR3 is built from 14 residues. Written as DNA, the CDR3 is TGTGCCATCAGTGTCAGGGGGCCTGGGAATGAGCAGTTCTTC. Its translation is CAISVRGPGNEQFF.

This clonotype was detected ten times or more. The chain couples TRBV7-2 to TRBJ2-5; tentative D call: TRBD2 (6 bases). There are 15 residues in the CDR3. V lost 2 bases, J lost 0 bases, and 10 bases lay in between. CDR1 and CDR2 from the germline V gene are SGHTA and FQGNSA. The CDR3 DNA is TGTGCCAGCAGCTTATTCGGGGGAAACCAAGAGACCCAGTACTTC. This encodes CASSLFGGNQETQYF.

This clonotype appeared a few times. The chain couples TRBV14 to TRBJ2-5; unclear D gene. The CDR3 is 14 amino acids. The V gene's germline CDR1 is SGHDN and CDR2 FVKESK. The V and J ends lost 4 bases and 4 bases respectively, with 13 bases between them. The CDR3 DNA follows: TGTGCCAGCAGCCCCACCCGAGGTGGAGAGACCCAGTACTTC. Translated: CASSPTRGGETQYF.

At least ten counts were recorded for this clonotype. This rearrangement joins TRBV12-3 or TRBV12-4 to TRBJ2-5; possible D gene TRBD1, 7 bases. V lost 7 bases and J 0 bases, leaving 12 bases between the germline ends. This CDR3 comprises 14 residues. The CDR3 coding sequence is TGTGCCAGCAACCCAGGGGGGAACCAAGAGACCCAGTACTTC. This gives the protein CASNPGGNQETQYF.

This clonotype was counted many times. J is TRBJ1-5 and V is TRBV28; 7 bases map to TRBD1. The germline V gene encodes CDR1 MDHEN and CDR2 SYDVKM. With V trimmed by 3 bases and J by 2 bases, 4 bases remained unmatched. The CDR3 runs 15 residues. The chain's CDR3 is CASSFHRGGNQPQHF. CDR3 sequence (DNA): TGTGCCAGCAGTTTTCACAGGGGAGGCAATCAGCCCCAGCATTTT.

Here the CDR3 reads CASSFIPPGGEQYF. DNA of the CDR3: TGTGCCAGCAGTTTCATCCCCCCAGGGGGCGAGCAGTACTTC. The chain carries TRBV6-6 and TRBJ2-7; 7 nucleotides align to TRBD1. Germline CDR1 reads MNHNY; CDR2 reads SVGAGI (reference sequence). J gave up 6 bases and V 4 bases, and 9 bases lay outside the gene matches. CDR3 size: 14 residues.

The table lists this clonotype with many counts. The gene calls are TRBV28 and TRBJ2-7, with D unresolved. The V gene lost 3 bases and the J gene lost 0 bases, with 3 bases spanning the gap. Germline V gene data show CDR1 as MDHEN and CDR2 as SYDVKM. This CDR3 spans 12 amino acids. The CDR3 nucleotides are TGTGCCAGCAGTTTCTACTCCTACGAGCAGTACTTC. This codes for CASSFYSYEQYF.

The table lists this clonotype with many counts. The chain links TRBV24-1 to TRBJ2-6, with 8 bases that match TRBD1. The V gene's germline CDR1 is KGHDR and CDR2 SFDVKD. This CDR3 spans 15 amino acids. Trimming removed 5 bases from V and 3 bases from J; junction bases left unmatched: 2. The CDR3 DNA reads TGTGCCACCAGTGGGACAGGGAGTGGGGCCAACGTCCTGACTTTC. It codes for CATSGTGSGANVLTF.

This clonotype was observed at least ten times. The chain has TRBV19 and TRBJ2-1; TRBD1 or TRBD2 may be the D gene (5 bases each). This CDR3 has 16 amino acids. V lost 1 base and J lost 2, with 12 bases in between. Germline V gene lookup returns CDR1 LNHDA and CDR2 SQIVND (reference sequence). The CDR3 coding sequence is TGTGCCAGTAGTATAGGTTCATCGGGGCCCTACAATGAGCAGTTCTTC. Translating gives CASSIGSSGPYNEQFF.

This clonotype has at least ten counts. The chain carries TRBV6-2 or TRBV6-3 and TRBJ2-7, with D possibly matching TRBD1 (6 bases). The CDR3 totals 14 residues. V lost 7 bases to trimming and J lost 3 bases, with 16 bases between them. Looked up from germline, CDR1 is MNHEY and CDR2 is SVGEGT. The DNA for the CDR3 is TGTGCCAGCATCCACAGGGCCCACGACTACGAGCAGTACTTC. This gives the protein CASIHRAHDYEQYF.

This clonotype was recorded many times. The chain couples TRBV15 to TRBJ1-4; 7 nucleotides line up with TRBD1. CDR1 is LNHNV and CDR2 is YYDKDF in the germline V gene (reference sequence). J lost 5 bases, V lost 1 base, and 1 base had no gene match. The CDR3 totals 14 residues. CDR3 protein: CATSRGDSNEKLFF. The CDR3 region has the DNA TGTGCCACCAGCAGAGGGGACAGCAATGAAAAACTGTTTTTT.

At least ten counts were recorded for this clonotype. V usage is TRBV7-6 and J usage is TRBJ2-7, with 7 bases lining up with TRBD1. CDR1 is SGHVS and CDR2 is FNYEAQ in the germline V gene. This CDR3 spans 16 amino acids. Losses at the gene ends were 3 bases for V and 3 bases for J; bases not matched to a gene: 11. The CDR3: CASSFLTGQSSYEQYF. Written as DNA, the CDR3 is TGTGCCAGCAGCTTTCTCACGGGACAGTCCAGCTACGAGCAGTACTTC.

Only a few counts were recorded for this clonotype. The rearrangement joins TRBV5-1 to TRBJ1-4, with 8 positions matching TRBD1. The CDR3 runs 17 residues. Trimming at V came to 0 bases and at J to 7 bases, leaving 11 bases not matched to a gene. CDR1 is SGHRS, CDR2 YFSETQ, per germline. CDR3 sequence (DNA): TGCGCCAGCAGCTTGGTTGCAGGGGGACAGGTTGGTGAAAAACTGTTTTTT. It codes for CASSLVAGGQVGEKLFF. The full variable domain, in which reference TRBV5-1 and TRBJ1-4 provide the parts outside the CDR3, is KAGVTQTPRYLIKTRGQQVTLSCSPISGHRSVSWYQQTPGQGLQFLFEYFSETQRNKGNFPGRFSGRQFSNSRSEMNVSTLELGDSALYLCASSLVAGGQVGEKLFFGSGTQLSVL.

This clonotype was picked up many times. The rearrangement uses TRBV11-1 and TRBJ2-3; D remains ambiguous. Germline CDR1 reads SGHAT; CDR2 reads FQDESV (reference sequence). The CDR3 is made up of 15 amino acids. Trimming cost V 5 bases and J 4 bases, with 16 bases left between them. The CDR3 is CASSGVGTVADTQYF. The CDR3 nucleotides are TGTGCCAGCAGCGGGGTAGGAACGGTCGCAGATACGCAGTATTTT.

This chain uses TRBV29-1 with TRBJ1-2, with 7 nucleotides matching TRBD1. The CDR3 is 13 residues long. CDR1 is SQVTM, CDR2 ANQGSEA, per germline. The V gene end was trimmed by 6 bases and the J gene end by 3 bases; junction bases not matched to a gene: 7. CDR3 sequence reads: CSVGQRADYGYTF. CDR3 nucleotide sequence: TGCAGCGTGGGACAGAGGGCGGACTATGGCTACACCTTC. Complete variable domain (other parts from reference TRBV29-1 and TRBJ1-2): SAVISQKPSRDICQRGTSLTIQCQVDSQVTMMFWYRQQPGQSLTLIATANQGSEATYESGFVIDKFPISRPNLTFSTLTVSNMSPEDSSIYLCSVGQRADYGYTFGSGTRLTVV.

This clonotype was detected ten times or more. The V call is TRBV6-1, the J call TRBJ2-5, with 8 positions matching TRBD1. V was pared by 2 bases and J by 3 bases, with 5 bases of the junction left unmatched. The CDR3 is made up of 15 amino acids. The V gene's germline CDR1 is MNHNS and CDR2 SASEGT. CDR3 residues: CASSEIDRGEETQYF. In DNA, the CDR3 is TGTGCCAGCAGTGAAATCGACAGGGGAGAAGAGACCCAGTACTTC.